This paragraph covers one TCR beta chain sequence. The antigen this receptor binds is unknown. No quality values exist for individual bases; no much larger clone is one base distant. From a lookup of the germline V gene (reference sequence), CDR1 and CDR2 are LGHDT and YNNKEL. From the cysteine through the phenylalanine, the CDR3 covers 15 amino acids. Only the CDR3 DNA stays, 45 bases, in frame from base 1. Trimming costs V 2 bases and J 4 bases, and their ends lie 11 bases apart. This entry belongs to a study of blood T cell repertoires in COVID-19 (dated by TCRdb to between 2020 and 2021). Background on the whole study: Samples from collaborators originated in the United States, Italy and Spain and spanned both the acute and convalescent phases of COVID-19. The prospective study material was composed of cDNA or gDNA derived from T cells, B-cell-depleted T cells, or PBMCs. Subjects who had been exposed to COVID-19, were actively infected with it, or had recovered from it provided the deeply sampled blood TCRbeta repertoires that made up the dataset. The repertoires were released in a freely available public database meant as a resource for research on the immune response to SARS-CoV-2. Samples came from the ongoing ImmuneRACE study (first 160 participants) plus 1,254 subjects from 6 global collaborators. The sample metadata nearly always contained a de-identified subject ID, COVID-19 status, age in years and sex. Where available, HLA class I and class II types were obtained from metadata supplied by the sample provider rather than from assay-based typing. Here is what the overall study found, with its caveats: The amount of clinical and demographic metadata varied by source and participant and was provided uncurated.

TCRbeta CDR3 regions were amplified from genomic DNA by means of the immunoSEQ Assay, a bias-controlled multiplex PCR. Processing in the source paper ran as follows. Nucleated cell counts per sample were estimated from amplification of reference gene primers within the assay. To quantify the absolute abundance of each unique TCRbeta CDR3 rearrangement, sequence reads were collapsed and filtered. Productive Simpson clonality was computed per sample as the square root of Simpson's diversity index over productive rearrangements. Sourced from immuneACCESS, this table was stored by TCRdb with only in-frame sequences that have V and J called. A share of the clones is absent; for the studies checked, an unresolved V gene accounts for under half, and the remainder has no known explanation. V and J calls and clone size are given by that table; D and trimming were obtained from the DNA. The sample data list 200,000 to 250,000 clones, and 86% of these were observed just once. The top ten constitute approximately 10% of the sample.

One collaborating source in Seattle enrolled patients during active infection and followed them longitudinally through the course of disease. Each collaborating institution followed its own protocols to collect whole blood in K2EDTA tubes. For TCRbeta analysis, collaborators shipped samples in one of three forms: frozen whole blood, isolated PBMCs, or DNA extracted from either of those sample types. This receptor was obtained from a woman in her forties or fifties with COVID-19, enrolled during active disease. Sequences were obtained from peripheral blood. The sequence is built from TRBV3-1 (or the pseudogene TRBV3-2) and TRBJ1-4; the D gene is perhaps TRBD1, on 6 matching bases. The nucleotide sequence is given as TGTGCCAGCAGCCAAATCCGGACAGATAATGAAAAACTGTTTTTT. Its protein product is CASSQIRTDNEKLFF.